This T cell receptor beta chain was identified in a study of spatial heterogeneity in lung cancer. In the study overall: Beta-chain sequences consistently outnumbered alpha-chain sequences in detection. In the raw reads, each unique TCR and UMI combination was present more than ten times on average.

The sample's time point: sample taken at primary tumor resection. TCRs were sequenced from unsorted whole RNA of tumor, nontumor lung or PBMC. The germline V gene encodes CDR1 SGHTA and CDR2 FQGNSA. The V segment lost 2 bases and the J segment 0 bases; nucleotides outside the gene matches: 8. This CDR3 has 18 residues. TCRdb independently ran MiXCR on the 5' RACE reads; one entry per CDR3 protein. The table has 65,000 to 85,000 distinct CDR3 sequences, approximately 20% seen once. The sequence came from a male donor with early-stage non-small cell lung cancer. The chain couples TRBV7-2 to TRBJ2-7; 12 nucleotides line up with TRBD2. This specimen was PBMCs, taken at surgery. The CDR3 sequence: CASSLNPPTSGSSYEQYF. The CDR3 DNA reads as TGTGCCAGCAGCTTAAACCCCCCGACTAGCGGGAGCTCCTACGAGCAGTACTTC.